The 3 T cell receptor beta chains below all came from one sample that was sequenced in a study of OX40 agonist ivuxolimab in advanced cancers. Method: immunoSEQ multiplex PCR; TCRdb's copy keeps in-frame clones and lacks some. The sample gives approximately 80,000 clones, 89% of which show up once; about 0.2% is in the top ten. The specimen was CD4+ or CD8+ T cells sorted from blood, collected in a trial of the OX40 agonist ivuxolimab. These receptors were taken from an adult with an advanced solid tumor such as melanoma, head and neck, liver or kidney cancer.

CDR3 loop: CASSELDSTATNEKLFF. DNA for the CDR3: TGTGCCAGCAGTGAGCTGGACAGCACCGCAACTAATGAAAAACTGTTTTTT. The J gene is TRBJ1-4, the V gene TRBV9; TRBD1 might be the D (6 bases). Per germline, CDR1 SGDLS and CDR2 YYNGEE. V dropped 5 bases and J dropped 0 bases, with 17 bases sitting between them. There are 17 residues in the CDR3.

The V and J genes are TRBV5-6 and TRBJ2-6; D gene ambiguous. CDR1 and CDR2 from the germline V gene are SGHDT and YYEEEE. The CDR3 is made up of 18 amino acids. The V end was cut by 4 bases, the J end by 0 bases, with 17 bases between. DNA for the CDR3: TGTGCCAGCAGCGTGAGACAAGGGCTCCTCTCTGGGGCCAACGTCCTGACTTTC. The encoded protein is CASSVRQGLLSGANVLTF. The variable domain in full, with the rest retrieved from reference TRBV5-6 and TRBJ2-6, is DAGVTQSPTHLIKTRGQQVTLRCSPKSGHDTVSWYQQALGQGPQFIFQYYEEEERQRGNFPDRFSGHQFPNYSSELNVNALLLGDSALYLCASSVRQGLLSGANVLTFGAGSRLTVL.

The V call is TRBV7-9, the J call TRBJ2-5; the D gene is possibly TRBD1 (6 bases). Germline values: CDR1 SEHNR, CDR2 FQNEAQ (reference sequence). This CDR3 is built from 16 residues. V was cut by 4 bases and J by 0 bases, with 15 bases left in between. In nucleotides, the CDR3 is TGTGCCAGCAGCTCCCGAGGGGGTATCAACCAAGAGACCCAGTACTTC. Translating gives CASSSRGGINQETQYF.